The 10 T cell receptor beta chains presented below share a single source sample, sequenced in a study of T cells after yellow fever vaccination. TCRdb re-derived calls from the 5' RACE reads in MiXCR, one entry per CDR3 protein. The sample includes 450,000 to 650,000 distinct CDR3 sequences, about a fifth seen only once; the top ten take about 17%. The sample was PBMCs, taken roughly 20 days after the first yellow fever vaccination. The receptors derive from a man younger than 30 who received the YFV17D yellow fever vaccine.

This clonotype was observed a handful of times. The chain links TRBV7-2 to TRBJ2-7, with D perhaps TRBD1 or TRBD2 (5 bases each). This CDR3 is 10 amino acids long. Germline V gene sequence: CDR1 SGHTA, CDR2 FQGNSA. CDR3 DNA sequence: TGTGCCAGCATCAGAGGGGTGGCGGACGTC. Translated, it gives CASIRGVADV.

This clonotype was seen only a few times. The chain recombines TRBV20-1 with TRBJ2-7; maybe TRBD2 (6 bases). CDR1 and CDR2 from the germline V gene are DFQATT and SNEGSKA (reference sequence). V was pared by 1 base and J by 7 bases, with 17 bases between. The CDR3 sequence is 14 residues long. CDR3 protein: CSARARSGLAEQYV. In DNA, the CDR3 is TGCAGTGCTAGAGCCCGCTCGGGGCTAGCGGAGCAGTACGTC.

The chain is built from TRBV20-1 and TRBJ2-2; the match to TRBD2 covers 8 bases. CDR3 size: 15 residues. V shed 3 bases, J shed 5 bases, and the junction held 8 bases outside the gene matches. From germline, CDR1 is DFQATT and CDR2 SNEGSKA (reference sequence). DNA of the CDR3: TGCAGTGCTAGCGGTGCGGGGGGAGGGACCGGGGAGCTGTTTTTT. Its protein product is CSASGAGGGTGELFF.

This clonotype appeared many times. This chain uses TRBV11-2 with TRBJ2-1; D call uncertain. Trimming pared 0 bases from V and 0 bases from J, leaving 6 bases between. The CDR3 is made up of 15 amino acids. CDR1 is SGHAT and CDR2 is FQNNGV in the germline V gene. The CDR3, as DNA: TGTGCCAGCAGCTTAGAGGCAACCTCCTACAATGAGCAGTTCTTC. Encoded protein: CASSLEATSYNEQFF.

In this sample, this clonotype turned up a few times. This could be a read error, since a much larger clone is one nucleotide away. The CDR3 nucleotides read TGTGCCAGCAGCTTAAAGGGGAACTATGGCTACACCTTC. Translating gives CASSLKGNYGYTF. The chain carries TRBV6-5 and TRBJ1-2, with D possibly matching TRBD1 (5 bases). This CDR3 is 13 amino acids long. V was pared by 6 bases and J by 2 bases, with 10 bases between. The V gene's germline CDR1 is MNHEY and CDR2 SVGAGI.

In its sample, this clonotype was seen a few times. The CDR3, as DNA: TGTGCCAGCAGTCGACGGACAGGGATGGCCGAGCAGTACGTC. This encodes CASSRRTGMAEQYV. The V and J genes are TRBV27 and TRBJ2-7, with TRBD1 matching 8 bases. V dropped 5 bases and J dropped 6; count of bases not matched to a gene: 9. The CDR3 contains 14 residues. Germline V gene sequence: CDR1 MNHEY, CDR2 SMNVEV (reference sequence).

The chain carries TRBV12-3 or TRBV12-4 and TRBJ1-2, with D possibly matching TRBD1 (5 bases). The CDR3 is 14 amino acids. V was cut by 10 bases and J by 0 bases, with 15 bases left in between. The CDR3 protein is CATQTGNTNYGYTF. CDR3 coding DNA: TGTGCCACACAAACAGGAAACACTAACTATGGCTACACCTTC.

This rearrangement joins TRBV20-1 to TRBJ1-2, with D tentatively TRBD1 (5 bases). The V gene lost 6 bases and the J gene lost 3 bases, with 17 bases spanning the gap. CDR1 and CDR2 from the germline V gene are DFQATT and SNEGSKA (reference sequence). The CDR3 consists of 14 residues. The CDR3 nucleotides read TGCAGTGCGGATCCTCGCCAGGGAGACTATGGCTACACCTTC. Encoded protein: CSADPRQGDYGYTF.

This clonotype appeared a few times. The CDR3: CASSQGVRGGRGGQETQYF. DNA of the CDR3: TGTGCCAGCAGCCAAGGAGTCCGGGGGGGCCGTGGGGGCCAAGAGACCCAGTACTTC. The V and J genes are TRBV4-2 and TRBJ2-5; 8 positions match TRBD2. V lost 1 base, J lost 1 base, and 14 bases stayed unmatched. The CDR3 extends over 19 amino acids. From germline, CDR1 is LGHNA and CDR2 YNFKEQ.

This clonotype was picked up a small number of times. This chain connects TRBV5-4 to TRBJ1-1; 10 nucleotides agree with TRBD1. V lost 1 base to trimming and J lost 5 bases; unmatched junction nucleotides: 5. CDR1 SGHNT and CDR2 YYREEE come from the germline V gene (reference sequence). This CDR3 contains 15 residues. CDR3 sequence (DNA): TGTGCCAGCAGCTTGCCAGACAGGGGGCGAACTGAAGCTTTCTTT. Residues: CASSLPDRGRTEAFF.